The 26 T cell receptor beta chains in this list originate from one sample, sequenced in a study of blood T cells in healthy people across ages. Combining a sample-barcoded 5' primer with a J-beta primer mix, a second PCR ran for roughly 6 to 12 cycles. MiXCR was run by TCRdb on the 5' RACE reads, yielding one entry per CDR3 protein. The sample has roughly 1.5 million distinct CDR3 sequences; roughly 43% are singletons. Specimen: blood. The receptors stem from a woman aged 18-30 years in good health.

The chain recombines TRBV9 with TRBJ2-3; 7 positions agree with TRBD2. The J segment lost 0 bases and the V segment lost 7 bases, leaving 11 bases of the junction unmatched. Germline loops: CDR1 SGDLS, CDR2 YYNGEE. The CDR3 spans 16 residues. Written as DNA, the CDR3 is TGTGCCAGCTCGCGGGGGTCCCGATTCAGCACAGATACGCAGTATTTT. As protein: CASSRGSRFSTDTQYF.

Details on this clonotype: A much bigger clone sits one base away, suggesting this may be a read error. This sequence joins TRBV5-1 and TRBJ2-5; D is perhaps TRBD1 (5 bases). V lost 4 bases to trimming and J lost 1 base, with 11 bases between them. The CDR3 has 14 amino acids. CDR1 SGHRS and CDR2 YFSETQ come from the germline V gene. The CDR3 here is CASSPETAQETQYF. The CDR3 DNA is TGCGCCAGCAGCCCTGAGACAGCCCAAGAGACCCAGTACTTC.

This chain links TRBV27 with TRBJ1-5, with D unclear. With 4 bases removed from V and 0 bases from J, the gap between germline ends came to 13 bases. CDR3 size: 16 residues. Germline V CDR1 and CDR2: MNHEY, SMNVEV (reference sequence). The CDR3 loop reads CASSSAVTDSNQPQHF. The CDR3 nucleotides are TGTGCCAGCAGTTCGGCTGTCACAGATAGCAATCAGCCCCAGCATTTT.

The chain has TRBV28 and TRBJ1-2, with 7 positions matching TRBD1. Germline V gene sequence: CDR1 MDHEN, CDR2 SYDVKM. The V gene end was trimmed by 7 bases and the J gene end by 3 bases; junction bases not matched to a gene: 14. The CDR3 runs to 16 residues. CDR3 sequence reads: CASISPDLTGDYGYTF. CDR3 DNA sequence: TGTGCCAGCATCTCCCCAGACCTCACAGGGGACTATGGCTACACCTTC.

This clonotype was found a few times. The chain recombines TRBV20-1 with TRBJ2-5; no firm D call. V was pared by 3 bases and J by 11 bases, with 19 bases between. This CDR3 has 13 residues. The germline V gene has CDR1 DFQATT and CDR2 SNEGSKA (reference sequence). The CDR3 is CSASASPNNEQYF. The CDR3 DNA follows: TGCAGTGCTAGCGCCTCGCCCAACAATGAGCAGTACTTC.

This clonotype came up a few times. The chain couples TRBV29-1 to TRBJ2-7, with a weak D call TRBD1 (10 bases). Germline lookup yields CDR1 SQVTM and CDR2 ANQGSEA. CDR3 length: 17 residues. V was pared by 3 bases and J by 11 bases, with 32 bases between. The CDR3 spells CSVERQGAGTLAGTKYF. The CDR3 nucleotides read TGCAGCGTTGAGAGACAGGGGGCCGGAACTCTAGCGGGAACTAAGTACTTC.

The chain has TRBV20-1 and TRBJ2-7, with TRBD1 matching 10 bases. The V and J ends lost 6 bases and 9 bases, in that order; junction bases with no gene match: 8. The CDR3 contains 12 residues. Looked up from germline, CDR1 is DFQATT and CDR2 is SNEGSKA (reference sequence). CDR3 bases: TGCAGTGCCCTAGGACAGGGGGGGCCGCAGTACTTC. Its protein is CSALGQGGPQYF.

About this clonotype itself: The junction and the germline gene differ at one end; a read error may be behind it. The chain has TRBV29-1 and TRBJ2-5; TRBD2 matches 11 bases. TRBJ2-7 explains the end of the DNA better; the J call may be wrong. The CDR3 has 14 amino acids. Germline CDR1 is SQVTM and CDR2 is ANQGSEA. CDR3 DNA: TGCGGCGTTTCGACTAGCGGGGTCTCCTACGAGCAGTACTTC. This codes for CGVSTSGVSYEQYF.

The chain carries TRBV4-2 and TRBJ2-1; 7 bases fit TRBD2. The CDR3 covers 19 residues. Germline-derived CDR1 and CDR2 are LGHNA and YNFKEQ. V lost 0 bases and J lost 7; bases outside the gene matches: 18. CDR3 sequence: CASSQEMSDVGRPPNEQFF. In DNA form, the CDR3 reads TGTGCCAGCAGCCAAGAAATGAGCGATGTCGGGAGGCCCCCTAATGAGCAGTTCTTC.

CDR3 sequence reads: CASSPPEDSISYEQYF. CDR3 DNA sequence: TGTGCCAGCAGTCCGCCAGAAGACTCGATATCCTACGAGCAGTACTTC. The J gene is TRBJ2-7, the V gene TRBV28, with no clear D. The CDR3 covers 16 residues. V lost 5 bases to trimming and J lost 1 base, with 18 bases between them. The germline gives CDR1 MDHEN, CDR2 SYDVKM.

The rearrangement uses TRBV15 and TRBJ2-4; 7 bases line up with TRBD1. Trimming at V came to 0 bases and at J to 8 bases, leaving 13 bases not matched to a gene. The CDR3 runs 17 residues. Germline-derived CDR1 and CDR2 are LNHNV and YYDKDF (reference sequence). The CDR3 DNA reads TGTGCCACCAGCAGAGATGGCCCCACAGGGGAGTGGGACATTCAGTACTTC. Translation gives CATSRDGPTGEWDIQYF.

This clonotype was picked up many times. The chain is built from TRBV7-2 and TRBJ1-1, with D unclear. The V gene's germline CDR1 is SGHTA and CDR2 FQGNSA. The CDR3 length is 13 residues. Trimming left V 4 bases short and J 2 bases short, with 8 bases between. CDR3 amino acids: CASSSQKNTEAFF. CDR3 bases: TGTGCCAGCAGCTCTCAGAAAAACACTGAAGCTTTCTTT.

This clonotype was observed a handful of times. The chain links TRBV20-1 to TRBJ1-2; D possibly corresponds to TRBD1 (5 bases). There are 11 residues in the CDR3. V dropped 4 bases and J dropped 7 bases, with 10 bases sitting between them. CDR1 is DFQATT, CDR2 SNEGSKA, per germline (reference sequence). The DNA for the CDR3 is TGCAGTGCTAACCGGGGGGGTGGCTACACCTTC. Its protein is CSANRGGGYTF.

The chain has TRBV5-1 and TRBJ2-5; D is uncertain. Trimming shortened V by 7 bases and J by 5 bases, and 15 bases separated the two germline ends. The CDR3 length is 13 residues. Germline values: CDR1 SGHRS, CDR2 YFSETQ. CDR3: CASRPGIGETQYF. CDR3 bases: TGCGCCAGCCGTCCCGGAATTGGCGAGACCCAGTACTTC.

This sequence joins TRBV20-1 and TRBJ1-6, with D maybe TRBD1 (5 bases). The germline V gene has CDR1 DFQATT and CDR2 SNEGSKA (reference sequence). Trimming stripped 0 bases from V and 10 bases from J, with 16 bases between. This CDR3 has 15 amino acids. The CDR3 DNA reads as TGCAGTGCTAGAGACCTCTTCAGGGACGACTCACCCCTCCACTTT. Residues: CSARDLFRDDSPLHF.

V gene TRBV20-1 combines with J gene TRBJ2-3; 9 positions match TRBD2. This CDR3 is 15 amino acids long. J gave up 5 bases and V 5 bases, and 11 bases lay outside the gene matches. Germline V gene data show CDR1 as DFQATT and CDR2 as SNEGSKA (reference sequence). CDR3 DNA sequence: TGCAGTGCTCTAGGGGGCGGGGGGGCCATAGATACGCAGTATTTT. Its protein is CSALGGGGAIDTQYF.

This clonotype has more than one count but fewer than ten. The chain joins TRBV3-1 to TRBJ2-1; no definite D call. The germline V gene has CDR1 LGHDT and CDR2 YNNKEL (reference sequence). CDR3 length: 15 residues. Deletions cut 2 bases from V and 3 bases from J, with 11 bases between. CDR3 coding DNA: TGTGCCAGCAGCCAAATGGGCGGAAGCTACAATGAGCAGTTCTTC. This codes for CASSQMGGSYNEQFF.

The rearrangement joins TRBV9 to TRBJ2-7, with 8 bases aligning to TRBD2. The CDR3 covers 16 residues. Germline-derived CDR1 and CDR2 are SGDLS and YYNGEE. The V and J ends lost 3 bases and 7 bases, in that order; junction bases with no gene match: 15. DNA for the CDR3: TGTGCCAGCAGCGACCCAGCGGGAGAATCTCTCAATGAGCAGTACTTC. This sequence encodes CASSDPAGESLNEQYF.

In regard to this clonotype: Being one base from a much bigger clone, this may be a read error. This rearrangement joins TRBV2 to TRBJ2-2, with D unclear. The CDR3 contains 11 residues. V lost 3 bases to trimming and J lost 6 bases, with 2 bases between them. Germline-derived CDR1 and CDR2 are SNHLY and FYNNEI. The CDR3 bases are TGTGCCAGCAGTGACGCCGGGGAGCTGTTTTTT. It encodes CASSDAGELFF.

Here the CDR3 DNA reads TGCAGCGTTGAAGGGACAGTCCGGGACGAGCAGTACTTC. Its translation: CSVEGTVRDEQYF. The chain employs TRBV29-1 and TRBJ2-7; a possible D gene is TRBD1 (6 bases). V gave up 1 base and J gave up 5 bases, with 12 bases separating them. There are 13 residues in the CDR3. Germline loops: CDR1 SQVTM, CDR2 ANQGSEA.

V gene TRBV19 combines with J gene TRBJ2-2; no clear D gene. V lost 4 bases and J 6 bases, leaving 3 bases between the germline ends. The germline CDR1 and CDR2 sequences are LNHDA and SQIVND (reference sequence). The CDR3 covers 11 residues. CDR3 loop: CASSNPGELFF. CDR3 coding DNA: TGTGCCAGTAGTAATCCCGGGGAGCTGTTTTTT.

This rearrangement joins TRBV29-1 to TRBJ2-3; D not certain. V was cut by 3 bases and J by 3 bases, with 4 bases left in between. The CDR3 sequence is 11 residues long. Germline CDR1 SQVTM, CDR2 ANQGSEA. CDR3 region: CSVERTDTQYF. The DNA for the CDR3 is TGCAGCGTTGAGAGAACAGATACGCAGTATTTT.

V usage is TRBV7-9 and J usage is TRBJ1-1; the match to TRBD1 covers 7 bases. CDR1 is SEHNR and CDR2 is FQNEAQ in the germline V gene (reference sequence). V dropped 5 bases and J dropped 3; count of bases not matched to a gene: 3. The CDR3 runs 13 residues. The CDR3 bases are TGTGCCAGCAGCGTCGGACAGGACACTGAAGCTTTCTTT. As protein: CASSVGQDTEAFF. The whole variable domain, filled in from reference TRBV7-9 and TRBJ1-1, reads DTGVSQNPRHKITKRGQNVTFRCDPISEHNRLYWYRQTLGQGPEFLTYFQNEAQLEKSRLLSDRFSAERPKGSFSTLEIQRTEQGDSAMYLCASSVGQDTEAFFGQGTRLTVV.

The V and J genes are TRBV10-3 and TRBJ2-3; weak D call: TRBD2 (5 bases). The CDR3 consists of 18 residues. Germline values: CDR1 ENHRY, CDR2 SYGVKD. V dropped 0 bases and J dropped 0 bases, with 16 bases sitting between them. CDR3 region: CAISESFGSRLSTDTQYF. The CDR3 DNA follows: TGTGCCATCAGTGAGTCGTTCGGCTCCCGACTAAGCACAGATACGCAGTATTTT.

Here the CDR3 DNA reads TGTGCCAGCAGTCCGGGACTAACGGGAGGCACAGATACGCAGTATTTT. Its translation: CASSPGLTGGTDTQYF. V usage is TRBV12-3 or TRBV12-4 and J usage is TRBJ2-3, with 7 bases fitting TRBD2. The junction had 9 bases not matched to a gene; V was cut back by 5 bases and J by 1 base. The CDR3 sequence is 16 residues long.

J is TRBJ1-1 and V is TRBV10-1; maybe TRBD1 (6 bases). V dropped 3 bases and J dropped 0 bases, with 14 bases sitting between them. The CDR3 spans 16 residues. Germline V CDR1 and CDR2: WNHNN, SYGVQD (reference sequence). CDR3 residues: CASSEGRGPLNTEAFF. CDR3 in DNA: TGCGCCAGCAGTGAAGGCAGGGGCCCCTTGAACACTGAAGCTTTCTTT.